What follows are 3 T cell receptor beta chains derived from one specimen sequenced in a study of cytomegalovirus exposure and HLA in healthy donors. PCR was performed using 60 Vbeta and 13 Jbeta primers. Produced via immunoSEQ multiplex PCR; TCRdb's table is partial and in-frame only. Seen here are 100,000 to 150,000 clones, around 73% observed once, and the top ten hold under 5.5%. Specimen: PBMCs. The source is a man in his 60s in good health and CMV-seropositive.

The CDR3 region has the DNA TGTGCCAGCAGTGCAGGGAATCATGGCTACACCTTC. Translated: CASSAGNHGYTF. The J gene is TRBJ1-2, the V gene TRBV28; TRBD1 might be the D (5 bases). The CDR3 is made up of 12 amino acids. CDR1 MDHEN and CDR2 SYDVKM come from the germline V gene. Trimming removed 5 bases from V and 6 bases from J, with 10 bases in between.

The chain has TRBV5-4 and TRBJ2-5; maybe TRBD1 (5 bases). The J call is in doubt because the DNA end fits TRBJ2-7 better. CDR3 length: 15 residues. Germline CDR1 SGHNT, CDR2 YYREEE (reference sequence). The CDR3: CASSLAVGKGNEQYF. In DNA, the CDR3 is TGTGCCAGCAGCTTGGCGGTGGGGAAGGGGAACGAGCAGTACTTC.

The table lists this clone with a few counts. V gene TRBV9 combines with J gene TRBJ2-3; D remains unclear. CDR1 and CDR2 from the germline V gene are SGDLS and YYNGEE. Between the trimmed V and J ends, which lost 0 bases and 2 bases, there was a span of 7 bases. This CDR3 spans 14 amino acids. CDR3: CASSVEPNTDTQYF. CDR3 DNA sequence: TGTGCCAGCAGCGTAGAACCTAACACAGATACGCAGTATTTT.